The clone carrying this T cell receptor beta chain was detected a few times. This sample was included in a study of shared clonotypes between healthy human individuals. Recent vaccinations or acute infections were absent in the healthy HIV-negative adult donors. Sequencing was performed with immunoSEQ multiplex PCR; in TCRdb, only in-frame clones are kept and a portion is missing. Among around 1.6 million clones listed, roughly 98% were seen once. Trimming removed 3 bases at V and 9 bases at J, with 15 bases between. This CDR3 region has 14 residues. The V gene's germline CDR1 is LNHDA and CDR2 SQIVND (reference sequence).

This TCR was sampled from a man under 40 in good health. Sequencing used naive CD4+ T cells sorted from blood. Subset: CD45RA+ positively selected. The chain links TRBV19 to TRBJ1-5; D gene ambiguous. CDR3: CASSIGTASGPQHF. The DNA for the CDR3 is TGTGCCAGTAGTATCGGTACAGCCAGTGGGCCCCAGCATTTT.